The rows below give T cell receptor beta chains drawn from one sample of a study of CD8 T cells in Susac syndrome. TCRdb used MiXCR to reprocess the immunoSEQ multiplex PCR reads, holding one entry per CDR3 protein. The sample lists some 170,000 distinct CDR3 sequences, about 95% seen once, with around 0.11% in the top ten. The specimen sequenced was CD4+ T cells from PBMCs. Source of these receptors: a human donor in good health. Both conserved end residues are part of each CDR3. A D gene is named only where the DNA matches it firmly. The size of a clone is reported for some rows only, either as once, few or many, or as a class for expanded clones.

len	abundance	v_gene	j_gene	d_gene	CDR3nt	CDR3aa
12	.	TRBV2	TRBJ2-1	.	TGTGCCAGCAGCCCACGGCCCATCGAGCAGTTCTTC	CASSPRPIEQFF
12	.	TRBV24-1	TRBJ2-1	.	TGTGCCACCAGTGACCCAGGGGAAGAGCAGTTCTTC	CATSDPGEEQFF
14	.	TRBV28	TRBJ1-5	.	TGTGCCAGCAGCACCACGTCTCCGGGACTCTTCCAGCATTTT	CASSTTSPGLFQHF
14	.	TRBV28	TRBJ2-1	.	TGTGCCAGCAGTTTTAATACAGGTTACAATGAGCAGTTCTTC	CASSFNTGYNEQFF
12	.	TRBV29-1	TRBJ1-1	.	TGCAGCGCATCCAACATGAACACTGAAGCTTTCTTT	CSASNMNTEAFF
15	.	TRBV7-8	TRBJ2-7	.	TGTGCCAGCAGCTTAGGGGACCTACCATCCTACGAGCAGTACTTC	CASSLGDLPSYEQYF
11	.	TRBV30	TRBJ2-2	.	TGTGCCTGGGGGCGGGCCGGGGAGCTGTTTTTT	CAWGRAGELFF
11	.	TRBV3-1	TRBJ1-1	.	TGTGCCAGCAGCCATTACACTGAAGCTTTCTTT	CASSHYTEAFF
14	once	TRBV9	TRBJ1-5	.	TGTGCCAGCAGCGTGGGGGGTGGGAATCAGCCCCAGCATTTT	CASSVGGGNQPQHF
12	.	TRBV6-2/TRBV6-3	TRBJ2-5	TRBD2	TGTGCCAGCAGCCGAACGGGGGGAGCGACTGACTTC	CASSRTGGATDF
17	.	TRBV20-1	TRBJ2-3	TRBD2	TGCAGTGCCGGGGGTTCCGGGCTAGCGGAGACCACAGATACGCAGTATTTT	CSAGGSGLAETTDTQYF
12	.	TRBV30	TRBJ2-1	TRBD2	TGTGCCTGGAATGCGGGAGCGGCTGAGCAGTTCTTC	CAWNAGAAEQFF
13	.	TRBV12-3/TRBV12-4	TRBJ2-7	.	TGTGCCAGCAGAAGAGCAGACACCTACGAGCAGTACTTC	CASRRADTYEQYF
13	once	TRBV20-1	TRBJ2-6	.	TGCAGTGCTACCCCGGGGGGGGCCAACGTCCTGACTTTC	CSATPGGANVLTF
15	.	TRBV20-1	TRBJ2-3	TRBD2	TGCAGTGCTGGGGGTGGTAGCGGGAATCCAGATACGCAGTATTTT	CSAGGGSGNPDTQYF
18	once	TRBV20-1	TRBJ2-5	TRBD1	TGCAGTGCTAGAGATTTCCGGGACAGCTATTCCCCTAGGGAGACCCAGTACTTC	CSARDFRDSYSPRETQYF
16	.	TRBV12-3/TRBV12-4	TRBJ1-2	.	TGTGCCAGCAGGGCTACCGGGGACCCAACGCACTATGGCTACACCTTC	CASRATGDPTHYGYTF
18	.	TRBV27	TRBJ2-7	.	TGTGCCAGCAGTTTATCTCGACGAGGGTCGGGGAGCTCCTACGAGCAGTACTTC	CASSLSRRGSGSSYEQYF
15	.	TRBV2	TRBJ2-1	TRBD1	TGTGCCAGTAGGACAGGGGGAAGCTCCTACAATGAGCAGTTCTTC	CASRTGGSSYNEQFF
16	.	TRBV30	TRBJ2-6	TRBD1	TGTGCCAGAGACAGGGGGTCCTACTCTGGGGCCAACGTCCTGACTTTC	CARDRGSYSGANVLTF
12	.	TRBV30	TRBJ2-2	.	TGTGCCTGGAGTTCCGGGACCGGGGAGCTGTTTTTT	CAWSSGTGELFF
10	.	TRBV20-1	TRBJ2-1	.	TGCAGTGCTGGAACCAATGAGCAGTTCTTC	CSAGTNEQFF
13	once	TRBV9	TRBJ2-1	.	TGTGCCAGCAGCGTTGGCGATTACAATGAGCAGTTCTTC	CASSVGDYNEQFF
13	.	TRBV12-3/TRBV12-4	TRBJ2-5	.	TGTGCCAGCAGTCCAGGGGAGATGGAGACCCAGTACTTC	CASSPGEMETQYF
15	.	TRBV7-8	TRBJ2-5	TRBD2	TGTGCCAGCAGCCAGCGACTAGCGGAGTCAGGGATCCAGTACTTC	CASSQRLAESGIQYF
13	.	TRBV27	TRBJ2-1	.	TGTGCCAGCAGGGTAATTTCCAACAATGAGCAGTTCTTC	CASRVISNNEQFF
16	.	TRBV3-1	TRBJ2-1	TRBD1	TGTGCCAGCAGCCAAGCCGGGACAGGGACCTACAATGAGCAGTTCTTC	CASSQAGTGTYNEQFF
13	.	TRBV29-1	TRBJ2-1	.	TGCAGCGTTGCGGGGGTTTTATACAATGAGCAGTTCTTC	CSVAGVLYNEQFF
15	.	TRBV30	TRBJ2-1	TRBD1	TGTGCCTGGAGTGCCCCGGGACAGGGGGTGTTAAGGCAGTTCTTC	CAWSAPGQGVLRQFF
15	.	TRBV5-6	TRBJ2-5	TRBD2	TGTGCCAGCAGCTTACGAGCGGGAGGTCGGGAGACCCAGTACTTC	CASSLRAGGRETQYF
12	.	TRBV20-1	TRBJ1-1	.	TGCAGTGCTCCTAGATCGGACGCTGAAGCTTTCTTT	CSAPRSDAEAFF
14	.	TRBV6-2/TRBV6-3	TRBJ1-1	TRBD1	TGTGCCAGCAGTATATATACAGGGGATACTGAAGCTTTCTTT	CASSIYTGDTEAFF
13	.	TRBV29-1	TRBJ2-7	TRBD2	TGCAGCGTTGTGACTAGCGGAACCTACGAGCAGTACTTC	CSVVTSGTYEQYF
16	once	TRBV7-9	TRBJ2-7	TRBD2	TGTGCCAGCAGCTTAGCGGCGCCTAGCGGCTCCTACGAGCAGTACTTC	CASSLAAPSGSYEQYF
15	.	TRBV30	TRBJ2-7	.	TGTGCCTGGAGTGTACGAGGCAGGGGGAGGTACGAGCAGTACTTC	CAWSVRGRGRYEQYF
14	.	TRBV5-1	TRBJ2-7	.	TGCGCCAGCAGCAGCCGGGAAGGGGCTATGGAGCAGTACTTC	CASSSREGAMEQYF
14	.	TRBV12-3/TRBV12-4	TRBJ1-5	.	TGTGCCAGCAGCTCAACGGCAGGATTCCAGCCCCAGCATTTT	CASSSTAGFQPQHF
13	.	TRBV5-1	TRBJ2-1	.	TGCGCCAGCAGCTTGTTGGTGGGCAATGAGCAGTTCTTC	CASSLLVGNEQFF
14	once	TRBV20-1	TRBJ2-2	.	TGCAGTGCTGCAACTAAATCCAACACCGGGGAGCTGTTTTTT	CSAATKSNTGELFF
14	.	TRBV6-5	TRBJ2-1	TRBD2	TGTGCCAGCAGCCCGGGACTAGCGGGTGCTGAGCAGTTCTTC	CASSPGLAGAEQFF
12	.	TRBV29-1	TRBJ2-7	.	TGCAGCGTTGAACCCGGACGTAGGGAGCAGTACTTC	CSVEPGRREQYF
13	.	TRBV29-1	TRBJ2-1	TRBD2	TGCAGCGTTGTGAGGACTAGCGGAGCCAAGCAGTTCTTC	CSVVRTSGAKQFF
14	.	TRBV6-6	TRBJ2-7	TRBD1	TGTGCCAGCAGTTCCCCGGACAGGCCCTACGAGCAGTACTTC	CASSSPDRPYEQYF
15	.	TRBV28	TRBJ2-1	.	TGTGCCAGCAGTACGGCCGGGCACAGCGCAATTGAGCAGTTCTTC	CASSTAGHSAIEQFF
13	.	TRBV30	TRBJ2-6	.	TGTGCCTCCCAGGGATCTGGGGCCAACGTCCTGACTTTC	CASQGSGANVLTF
15	once	TRBV29-1	TRBJ2-1	.	TGCAGCGTCGACACTACTAACGGGAGAACCAATGAGCAGTTCTTC	CSVDTTNGRTNEQFF
14	.	TRBV20-1	TRBJ2-1	.	TGCAGTGCTAGGAGGTACCCCACCTACAATGAGCAGTTCTTC	CSARRYPTYNEQFF
13	.	TRBV29-1	TRBJ2-1	.	TGCAGCGTTGACCGGGGGAGCCACAATGAGCAGTTCTTC	CSVDRGSHNEQFF
17	once	TRBV27	TRBJ2-6	.	TGTGCCAGCAGTTTATCGCCAGGGTTTCCTGGGGCCAACGTCCTGACTTTC	CASSLSPGFPGANVLTF
15	.	TRBV30	TRBJ2-1	.	TGTGCCTGGAGTGGGAGCCGAACCACCTACAATGAGCAGTTCTTC	CAWSGSRTTYNEQFF
11	.	TRBV20-1	TRBJ2-7	.	TGCAGTGCTAGTAGGGTCAACGAGCAGTACTTC	CSASRVNEQYF
14	.	TRBV7-2	TRBJ1-5	.	TGTGCCAGCACCACGGGACCTTTCAATCAGCCCCAGCATTTT	CASTTGPFNQPQHF
15	.	TRBV18	TRBJ2-1	.	TGTGCCAGCTCACCAGGGTCCCCCTCCAACAATGAGCAGTTCTTC	CASSPGSPSNNEQFF
12	.	TRBV30	TRBJ2-3	.	TGTGCCTGGAACAGCCTCACAGATACGCAGTATTTT	CAWNSLTDTQYF
13	.	TRBV24-1	TRBJ1-2	.	TGTGCCACCAGTGATCCAGATAACTATGGCTACACCTTC	CATSDPDNYGYTF